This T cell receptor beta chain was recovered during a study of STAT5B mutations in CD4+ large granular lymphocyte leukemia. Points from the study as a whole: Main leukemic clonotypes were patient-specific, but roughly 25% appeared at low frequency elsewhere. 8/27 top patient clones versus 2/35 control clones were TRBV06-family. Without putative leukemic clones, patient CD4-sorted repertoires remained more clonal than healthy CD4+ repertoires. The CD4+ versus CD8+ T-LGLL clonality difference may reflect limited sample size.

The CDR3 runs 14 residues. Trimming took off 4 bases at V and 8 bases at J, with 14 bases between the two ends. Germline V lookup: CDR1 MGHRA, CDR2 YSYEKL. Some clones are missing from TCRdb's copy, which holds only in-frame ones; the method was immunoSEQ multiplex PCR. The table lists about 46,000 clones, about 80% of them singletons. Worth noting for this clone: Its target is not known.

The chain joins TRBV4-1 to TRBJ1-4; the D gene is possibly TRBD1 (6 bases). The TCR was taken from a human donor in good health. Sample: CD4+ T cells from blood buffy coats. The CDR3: CASSRTLGGEKLFF. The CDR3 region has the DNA TGCGCCAGCAGCCGGACATTAGGGGGGGAAAAACTGTTTTTT.